These T cell receptor beta chains were read from a single sample in a study of OX40 agonist ivuxolimab in advanced cancers. Only in-frame clones appear in the TCRdb table, and some are missing; sequencing was by immunoSEQ multiplex PCR. The sample consists of tens of thousands of clones, roughly 86% of them appearing once. The sequences come from CD4+ or CD8+ T cells sorted from blood, collected in a trial of the OX40 agonist ivuxolimab. The receptors shown here come from an adult with an advanced solid tumor such as melanoma, head and neck, liver or kidney cancer. The CDR3 runs from the conserved cysteine through the conserved F or W. A D gene is named only where the DNA matches it firmly. A clone size is listed for some rows: how often the clone was seen (once, few, many), or a class if it is expanded.

D gene	V gene	J gene	clone size	CDR3 protein	CDR3 DNA
TRBD1	TRBV2	TRBJ2-3	once	CASSDPGQGADTQYF	TGTGCCAGCAGTGATCCGGGCCAGGGGGCAGATACGCAGTATTTT
NA	TRBV28	TRBJ1-4	few	CASSPQTAPNEKLFF	TGTGCCAGCAGTCCCCAGACGGCTCCTAATGAAAAACTGTTTTTT
NA	TRBV30	TRBJ1-1	NA	CAWIWGEGAFF	TGTGCCTGGATTTGGGGGGAAGGGGCTTTCTTT
TRBD1	TRBV15	TRBJ1-1	once	CATSRRRQGGTEAFF	TGTGCCACCAGCAGGAGGAGACAGGGGGGGACTGAAGCTTTCTTT
NA	TRBV9	TRBJ2-1	once	CASSDWTGNNEQFF	TGTGCCAGCAGCGACTGGACGGGGAACAATGAGCAGTTCTTC
TRBD1	TRBV5-6	TRBJ1-1	NA	CASSQGQGYTEAFF	TGCGCCAGCAGCCAGGGACAGGGTTACACTGAAGCTTTCTTT
NA	TRBV5-6	TRBJ1-1	NA	CASSWMNTEAFF	TGTGCCAGCAGCTGGATGAACACTGAAGCTTTCTTT
TRBD1	TRBV7-2	TRBJ1-4	NA	CASSFTQGANEKLFF	TGTGCCAGCAGCTTTACACAGGGGGCTAATGAAAAACTGTTTTTT
NA	TRBV28	TRBJ1-3	NA	CATLPDTGGNTIYF	TGTGCCACCTTACCGGACACGGGAGGAAACACCATATATTTT
NA	TRBV7-9	TRBJ2-7	NA	CASSLSDSYEQYF	TGTGCCAGCAGCTTGTCGGACAGCTACGAGCAGTACTTC
NA	TRBV5-3	TRBJ1-2	once	CARSLEGDYGYTF	TGTGCCAGAAGCTTGGAAGGGGACTATGGCTACACCTTC
TRBD1	TRBV28	TRBJ2-3	NA	CASSSRGRTDTQYF	TGTGCCAGCAGTTCCAGGGGGCGGACAGATACGCAGTATTTT
NA	TRBV6-6	TRBJ2-7	NA	CASGNSYEQYF	TGTGCCAGCGGGAACTCCTACGAGCAGTACTTC
TRBD1	TRBV6-6	TRBJ1-5	NA	CASSTQGEAQHF	TGTGCCAGCAGTACACAGGGGGAGGCCCAGCATTTT
NA	TRBV5-1	TRBJ2-1	NA	CASSLGQGAYNEQFF	TGCGCCAGCAGCTTGGGGCAGGGAGCATACAATGAGCAGTTCTTC
TRBD1	TRBV9	TRBJ1-5	NA	CASSAQGASQPQHF	TGTGCCAGCAGCGCGCAGGGGGCCAGTCAGCCCCAGCATTTT
NA	TRBV4-1	TRBJ1-5	few	CASSQGVNQPQHF	TGCGCCAGCAGCCAAGGCGTCAACCAGCCCCAGCATTTT
NA	TRBV19	TRBJ1-1	NA	CASSSWLKSVMNTEAFF	TGTGCCAGTAGTTCGTGGTTAAAAAGTGTCATGAACACTGAAGCTTTCTTT
NA	TRBV19	TRBJ1-6	NA	CASSITGYNSPLHF	TGTGCCAGTAGTATTACAGGATATAATTCACCCCTCCACTTT
TRBD1	TRBV7-3	TRBJ2-2	NA	CASSLPTGTGELFF	TGTGCCAGCAGCTTACCGACAGGGACCGGGGAGCTGTTTTTT
NA	TRBV4-3	TRBJ1-1	NA	CASSSEGFGTEAFF	TGCGCCAGCAGCTCCGAGGGGTTTGGCACTGAAGCTTTCTTT
NA	TRBV6-5	TRBJ1-2	NA	CASSYGSDYGYTF	TGTGCCAGCAGTTACGGGTCCGACTATGGCTACACCTTC
TRBD1	TRBV4-2	TRBJ2-7	NA	CASSQVATGAHEQYF	TGTGCCAGCAGCCAAGTAGCAACAGGGGCCCACGAGCAGTACTTC
TRBD2	TRBV4-3	TRBJ2-2	NA	CASSPGGGRLSGELFF	TGCGCCAGCTCTCCCGGGGGGGGCAGGCTGTCCGGGGAGCTGTTTTTT
NA	TRBV14	TRBJ2-3	NA	CASSQEGAGISTDTQYF	TGTGCCAGCAGCCAAGAAGGGGCAGGGATCAGCACAGATACGCAGTATTTT
NA	TRBV6-1	TRBJ1-4	few	CASRSTVTTNEKLFF	TGTGCCAGCCGCTCTACGGTTACAACTAATGAAAAACTGTTTTTT
NA	TRBV19	TRBJ1-6	NA	CASSSQGGQYNSPLHF	TGTGCCAGTAGTTCTCAAGGGGGACAATATAATTCACCCCTCCACTTT
TRBD1	TRBV5-1	TRBJ2-1	NA	CASSDWDRAAYNEQFF	TGCGCCAGCTCTGACTGGGACAGGGCTGCCTACAATGAGCAGTTCTTC
NA	TRBV6-5	TRBJ1-1	NA	CASIWAGGDSIEAFF	TGTGCCAGCATTTGGGCCGGGGGGGACTCGATAGAAGCTTTCTTT
NA	TRBV29-1	TRBJ2-5	once	CSVGASGETQYF	TGCAGCGTTGGGGCAAGTGGGGAGACCCAGTACTTC
NA	TRBV5-1	TRBJ1-2	NA	CASKTGTGLNYGYTF	TGCGCCAGCAAAACCGGGACGGGCTTGAACTATGGCTACACCTTC
NA	TRBV5-4	TRBJ2-7	NA	CAGSPDSYEQYF	TGTGCCGGCAGCCCGGACTCCTACGAGCAGTACTTC
NA	TRBV7-6	TRBJ2-3	NA	CASSTPVTSKDTQYF	TGTGCCAGCAGCACCCCTGTCACTAGCAAAGATACGCAGTATTTT
NA	TRBV9	TRBJ1-1	NA	CASSVVVNTEAFF	TGTGCCAGCAGCGTAGTGGTGAACACTGAAGCTTTCTTT
TRBD2	TRBV6-5	TRBJ2-3	NA	CASTSGGGGTDTQYF	TGTGCCAGCACCTCGGGGGGGGGAGGGACAGATACGCAGTATTTT
NA	TRBV29-1	TRBJ2-7	NA	CSVAASTYEQYF	TGCAGCGTTGCGGCCAGTACCTACGAGCAGTACTTC
NA	TRBV9	TRBJ2-5	NA	CASSVAGGRNQETQYF	TGTGCCAGCAGCGTAGCCGGTGGACGGAACCAAGAGACCCAGTACTTC
NA	TRBV4-1	TRBJ2-1	few	CASSQDFPGPYEQFF	TGCGCCAGCAGCCAAGATTTCCCAGGGCCCTATGAGCAGTTCTTC
NA	TRBV12-2	TRBJ2-3	NA	CASRYHGSLFTDTQYF	TGTGCAAGTCGCTATCACGGCTCCCTCTTCACAGATACGCAGTATTTT
TRBD1	TRBV5-6	TRBJ1-5	NA	CASSRGQGNHQPQHF	TGTGCCAGCAGCCGCGGACAGGGTAACCATCAGCCCCAGCATTTT
NA	TRBV27	TRBJ2-3	NA	CASSRRGEADTQYF	TGTGCCAGCAGTAGGAGGGGGGAGGCAGATACGCAGTATTTT
TRBD1	TRBV28	TRBJ1-2	once	CASSGRQGSYYGYTF	TGTGCCAGCAGTGGGAGACAGGGAAGCTACTATGGCTACACCTTC
TRBD2	TRBV5-4	TRBJ2-3	once	CASSLSGLVLPDTQYF	TGTGCCAGCAGCTTGTCGGGACTAGTTTTACCAGATACGCAGTATTTT
NA	TRBV9	TRBJ1-4	few	CASSVGWGLSEKLFF	TGTGCCAGCAGCGTAGGTTGGGGGCTGAGTGAAAAACTGTTTTTT
NA	TRBV28	TRBJ1-5	NA	CASSGEGKYQPQHF	TGTGCCAGCAGCGGGGAAGGGAAATATCAGCCCCAGCATTTT
NA	TRBV28	TRBJ1-1	NA	CASSFEVGGTHPTEAFF	TGTGCCAGCAGTTTTGAAGTGGGGGGCACCCATCCCACTGAAGCTTTCTTT